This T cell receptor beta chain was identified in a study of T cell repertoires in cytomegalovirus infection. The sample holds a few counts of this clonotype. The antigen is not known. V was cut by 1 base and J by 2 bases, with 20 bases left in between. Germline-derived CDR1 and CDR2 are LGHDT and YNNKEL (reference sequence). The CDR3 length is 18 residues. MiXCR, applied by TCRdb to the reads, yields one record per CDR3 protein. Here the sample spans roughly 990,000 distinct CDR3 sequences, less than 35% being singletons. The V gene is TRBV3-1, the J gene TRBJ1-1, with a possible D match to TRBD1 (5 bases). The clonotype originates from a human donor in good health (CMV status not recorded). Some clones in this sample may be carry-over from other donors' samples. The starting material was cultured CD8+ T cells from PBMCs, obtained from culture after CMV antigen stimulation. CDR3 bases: TGTGCCAGCAGCCAAGTCCCTACGGGACGGGGCTCAAACACTGAAGCTTTCTTT. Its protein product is CASSQVPTGRGSNTEAFF.